The 6 T cell receptor beta chains below were found in one sample sequenced in a study of chemoradiotherapy in HPV16-positive cancers. TCRdb's copy holds only in-frame clones and misses some; the assay was immunoSEQ multiplex PCR. In the table there are 8,400 or so clones, around three quarters of which are singletons. Sample collection was performed from a patient who underwent chemoradiotherapy. The receptors derive from a human donor with HPV-associated anogenital cancer.

The chain combines TRBV5-1 with TRBJ1-2, with TRBD1 as a possible D gene (5 bases). This CDR3 spans 15 amino acids. The germline V gene encodes CDR1 SGHRS and CDR2 YFSETQ. V was trimmed by 5 bases and J by 6 bases, leaving 20 bases between them. For the CDR3, the DNA is TGCGCCAGCAGAGAAGGGGCAGGCCTTCCTAATGGCTACACCTTC. It yields the protein CASREGAGLPNGYTF. Using reference TRBV5-1 and TRBJ1-2 for the parts outside the CDR3, the full variable domain is KAGVTQTPRYLIKTRGQQVTLSCSPISGHRSVSWYQQTPGQGLQFLFEYFSETQRNKGNFPGRFSGRQFSNSRSEMNVSTLELGDSALYLCASREGAGLPNGYTFGSGTRLTVV.

V and J are TRBV9 and TRBJ2-3; 7 bases fit TRBD2. The ends lost 3 bases at V and 0 bases at J; junction bases unmatched: 16. CDR3 length equals 19 residues. CDR1 SGDLS and CDR2 YYNGEE come from the germline V gene. The CDR3 DNA reads as TGTGCCAGCAGCGGCGGATGGAATACGGCGGGGGAGAGCACAGATACGCAGTATTTT. Translated, it gives CASSGGWNTAGESTDTQYF. Full variable domain (rest looked up from reference TRBV9 and TRBJ2-3): DSGVTQTPKHLITATGQRVTLRCSPRSGDLSVYWYQQSLDQGLQFLIQYYNGEERAKGNILERFSAQQFPDLHSELNLSSLELGDSALYFCASSGGWNTAGESTDTQYFGPGTRLTVL.

J is TRBJ2-1 and V is TRBV6-1; D might be TRBD2 (5 bases). The CDR3 is made up of 13 amino acids. CDR1 MNHNS and CDR2 SASEGT come from the germline V gene. V was cut by 2 bases and J by 8 bases, with 10 bases left in between. The CDR3 loop is CASSEQDFYEQFF. In nucleotides, the CDR3 is TGTGCCAGCAGTGAACAGGACTTTTATGAGCAGTTCTTC.

The CDR3 DNA is TGTGCCAGCGCCTGGAAGTTAGCCACCGGGGAGCTGTTTTTT. The encoded protein is CASAWKLATGELFF. The chain couples TRBV27 to TRBJ2-2; D gene uncertain. This CDR3 has 14 residues. The V gene's germline CDR1 is MNHEY and CDR2 SMNVEV (reference sequence). Trimming left V 8 bases short and J 4 bases short, with 14 bases between.

The CDR3, as DNA: TGTGCCTGGAGTGTACGGGCCGGGTTTAACACCATATATTTT. Its translation: CAWSVRAGFNTIYF. The gene calls are TRBV30 and TRBJ1-3; D not certain. In germline, CDR1 is GTSNPN, CDR2 SVGIG (reference sequence). The CDR3 totals 14 residues. Deletions cut 0 bases from V and 7 bases from J, with 13 bases between.

The rearrangement uses TRBV27 and TRBJ2-1; D ambiguous. This CDR3 region has 15 residues. V was cut by 6 bases and J by 0 bases, with 12 bases left in between. CDR1 MNHEY and CDR2 SMNVEV come from the germline V gene (reference sequence). CDR3 protein: CASSLERSSYNEQFF. The CDR3 DNA sequence: TGTGCCAGCAGCTTGGAGCGAAGCTCCTACAATGAGCAGTTCTTC.